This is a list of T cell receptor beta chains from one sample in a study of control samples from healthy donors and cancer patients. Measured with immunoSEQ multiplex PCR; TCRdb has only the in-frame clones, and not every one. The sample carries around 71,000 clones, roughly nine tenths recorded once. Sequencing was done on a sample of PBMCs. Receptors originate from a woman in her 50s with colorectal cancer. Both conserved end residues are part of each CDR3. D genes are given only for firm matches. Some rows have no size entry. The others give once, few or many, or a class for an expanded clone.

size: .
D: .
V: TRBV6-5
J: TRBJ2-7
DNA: TGTGCCGCGGCGGGCGTTTCCTACGAGCAGTACTTC
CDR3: CAAAGVSYEQYF

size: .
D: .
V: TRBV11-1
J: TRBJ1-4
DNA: TGTGCCAGCAGCCCAGCTGGTGAAAAACTGTTTTTT
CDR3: CASSPAGEKLFF

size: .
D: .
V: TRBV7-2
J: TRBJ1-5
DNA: TGTGCCAGCAGTTTTGCGAATCAGCCCCAGCATTTT
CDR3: CASSFANQPQHF

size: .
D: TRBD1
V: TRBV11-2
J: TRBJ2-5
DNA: TGTGCCAGCAGCAGGACAGGGACAGAGACCCAGTACTTC
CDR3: CASSRTGTETQYF

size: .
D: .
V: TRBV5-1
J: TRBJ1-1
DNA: TGCGCCAGCAGCCTGTGGGGGGACGAAGCTTTCTTT
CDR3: CASSLWGDEAFF

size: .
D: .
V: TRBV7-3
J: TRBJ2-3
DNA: TGTGCCAGCAGGCGGTGGGGCGGGGGCTTTGGCACAGATACGCAGTATTTT
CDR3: CASRRWGGGFGTDTQYF

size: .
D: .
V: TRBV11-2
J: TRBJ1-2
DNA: TGTGCCAGCAGCGGGGAAGGGCGAGGCTACACCTTC
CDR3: CASSGEGRGYTF

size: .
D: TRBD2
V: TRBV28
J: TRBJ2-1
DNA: TGTGCCAGCAGTTTAACTAGCGGGTCCTACAATGAGCAGTTCTTC
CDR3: CASSLTSGSYNEQFF

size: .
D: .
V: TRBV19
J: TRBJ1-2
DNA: TGTGCCAGTAGTATAGTGCCTCGTGGAGCGGGCTACACCTTC
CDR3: CASSIVPRGAGYTF

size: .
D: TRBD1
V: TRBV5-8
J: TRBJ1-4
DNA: TGTGCCAGCAGCTTGGAATTAGGGACAGGGGAAAAACTGTTTTTT
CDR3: CASSLELGTGEKLFF

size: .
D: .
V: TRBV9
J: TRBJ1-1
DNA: TGTGCCAGCAGTCACAAAGTGGGGGGGTTGAACACTGAAGCTTTCTTT
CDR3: CASSHKVGGLNTEAFF

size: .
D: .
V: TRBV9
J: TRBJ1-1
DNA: TGTGCCAGCAGCGAAGTCCAGAACACTGAAGCTTTCTTT
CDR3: CASSEVQNTEAFF

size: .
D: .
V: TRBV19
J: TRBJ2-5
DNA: TGTGCCAGTACGCGTCTGGGGTCCGGGGGGACCCAGTACTTC
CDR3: CASTRLGSGGTQYF

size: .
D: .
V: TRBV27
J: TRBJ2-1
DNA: TGTGCCAGCAGTTCTTATCGGGGGTACAATGAGCAGTTCTTC
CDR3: CASSSYRGYNEQFF

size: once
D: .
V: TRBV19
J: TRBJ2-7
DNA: TGTGCCAGTAGTATAGGTAACTACGAGCAGTACTTC
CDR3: CASSIGNYEQYF

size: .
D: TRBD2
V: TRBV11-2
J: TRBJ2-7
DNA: TGTGCCAGCAGCTTAGTATCGACTAGCAGGTCCTACGAGCAGTACTTC
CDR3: CASSLVSTSRSYEQYF

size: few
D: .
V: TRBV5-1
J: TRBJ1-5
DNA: TGCGCCAGCAGCTTGGGCCCACAGAGTTCTAGCAATCAGCCCCAGCATTTT
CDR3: CASSLGPQSSSNQPQHF

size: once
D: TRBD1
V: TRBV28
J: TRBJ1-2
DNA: TGTGCCAGCAGTTCCTGGGACAGAGCTAACTATGGCTACACCTTC
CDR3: CASSSWDRANYGYTF

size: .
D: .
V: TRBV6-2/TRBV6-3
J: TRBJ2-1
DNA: TGTGCCAGCAGCCCTCGTGGGACCCTAACCTACAATGAGCAGTTCTTC
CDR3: CASSPRGTLTYNEQFF

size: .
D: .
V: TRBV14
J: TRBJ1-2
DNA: TGTGCCAGCAGCCAAGGCCTCCTCTATGGCTACACCTTC
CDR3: CASSQGLLYGYTF

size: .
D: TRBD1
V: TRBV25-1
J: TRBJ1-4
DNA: TGTGCCAGCAGCCCCGGGACAGGTTTTAATGAAAAACTGTTTTTT
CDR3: CASSPGTGFNEKLFF

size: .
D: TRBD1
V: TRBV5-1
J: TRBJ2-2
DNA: TGCGCCAGCAGCTTGGTACAGGGGATAAACACCGGGGAGCTGTTTTTT
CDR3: CASSLVQGINTGELFF

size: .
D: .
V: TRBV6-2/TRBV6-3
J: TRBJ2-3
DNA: TGTGCCAGCAGTTTCAGTCCCGGAAGGACTCGTCGGGTGGGAGTCACAGATACGCAGTATTTT
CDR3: CASSFSPGRTRRVGVTDTQYF